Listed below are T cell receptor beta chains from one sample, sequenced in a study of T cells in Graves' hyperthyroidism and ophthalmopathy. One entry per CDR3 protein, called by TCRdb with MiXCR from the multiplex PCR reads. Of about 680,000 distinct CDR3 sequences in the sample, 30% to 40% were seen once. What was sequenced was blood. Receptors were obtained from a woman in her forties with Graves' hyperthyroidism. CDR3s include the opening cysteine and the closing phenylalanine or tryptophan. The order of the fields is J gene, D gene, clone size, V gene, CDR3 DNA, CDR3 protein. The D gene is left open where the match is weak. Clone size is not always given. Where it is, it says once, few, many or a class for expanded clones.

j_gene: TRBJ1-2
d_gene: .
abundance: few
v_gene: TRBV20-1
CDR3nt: TGCAGTGCTAGTCCCCCGTTATTGACTTATGGCTACACCTTC
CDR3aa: CSASPPLLTYGYTF

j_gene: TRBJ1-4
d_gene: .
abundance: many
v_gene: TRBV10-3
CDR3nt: TGTGCCATCACGGCTGCAACTAATGAAAAACTGTTTTTT
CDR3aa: CAITAATNEKLFF

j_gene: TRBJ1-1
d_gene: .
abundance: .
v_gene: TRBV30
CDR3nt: TGTGCCTGGACTCCATACCTGAACACTGAAGCTTTCTTT
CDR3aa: CAWTPYLNTEAFF

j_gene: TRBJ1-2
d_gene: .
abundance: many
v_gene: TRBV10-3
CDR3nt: TGTGCCATCAGTTCGGCAGGCTATGGCTACACCTTC
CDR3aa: CAISSAGYGYTF

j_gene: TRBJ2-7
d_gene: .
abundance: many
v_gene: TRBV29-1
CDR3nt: TGCAGCGTAGTCCGGGACACCAACTCCTACGAGCAGTACTTC
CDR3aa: CSVVRDTNSYEQYF

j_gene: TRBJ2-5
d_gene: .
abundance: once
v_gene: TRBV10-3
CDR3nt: TGTGCCATCAGTGGGAATACAGTGAGAGGGGGAGAGACCCAGTACTTC
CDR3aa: CAISGNTVRGGETQYF

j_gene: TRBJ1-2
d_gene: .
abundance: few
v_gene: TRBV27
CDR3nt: TGTGCCAGCAGTTCAGCGGGAGATTATGGCTACACCTTC
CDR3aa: CASSSAGDYGYTF

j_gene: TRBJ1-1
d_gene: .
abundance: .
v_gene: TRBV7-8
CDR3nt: TGTGCCAGCAGCTCCGATTTTGTTACTGAAGCTTTCTTT
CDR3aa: CASSSDFVTEAFF

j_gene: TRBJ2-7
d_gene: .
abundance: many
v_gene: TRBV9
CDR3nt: TGTGCCAGCAGCGGGTCGAGCTCCTACGAGCAGTACTTC
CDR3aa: CASSGSSSYEQYF

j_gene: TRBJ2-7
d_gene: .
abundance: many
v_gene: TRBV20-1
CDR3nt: TGCAGTGCTACCAATTTGGAGGGACTGATAACCTACGAGCAGTACTTC
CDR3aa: CSATNLEGLITYEQYF

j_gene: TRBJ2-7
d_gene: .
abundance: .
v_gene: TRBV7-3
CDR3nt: TGTGTCAGCATCATACTGGGGGGACAGACCCACGAGCAGTACTTC
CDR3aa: CVSIILGGQTHEQYF

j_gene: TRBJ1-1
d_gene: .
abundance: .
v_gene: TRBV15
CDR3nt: TGTGCCACCAGCAGCGGTAACACTGAAGCTTTCTTT
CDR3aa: CATSSGNTEAFF

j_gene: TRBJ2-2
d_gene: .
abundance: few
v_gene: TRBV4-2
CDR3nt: TGTGCCAGCAGCCAAGTCGGCTTGTCCGCCGGGGAGCTGTTTTTT
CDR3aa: CASSQVGLSAGELFF

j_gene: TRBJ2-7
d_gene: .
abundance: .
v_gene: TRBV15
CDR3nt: TGTGCCACCAGCAGTTACTCTTACGAGCAGTACTTC
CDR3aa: CATSSYSYEQYF

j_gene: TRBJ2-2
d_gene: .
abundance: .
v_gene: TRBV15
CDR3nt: TGTGCCACCAGCAGCGCTCGACGGGACACCGGGGAGCTGTTTTTT
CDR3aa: CATSSARRDTGELFF

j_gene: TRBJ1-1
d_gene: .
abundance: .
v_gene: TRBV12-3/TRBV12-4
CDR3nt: TGTGCCAGCATGAAGGTCGGCACTGAAGCTTTCTTT
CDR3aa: CASMKVGTEAFF

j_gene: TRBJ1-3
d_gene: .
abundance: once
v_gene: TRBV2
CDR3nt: TGTGCCAGCAGATTCCGGGACACCTCCTCTGGAAACACCATATATTTT
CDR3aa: CASRFRDTSSGNTIYF

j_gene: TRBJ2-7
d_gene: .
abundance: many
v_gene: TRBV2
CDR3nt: TGTGCCAGCAGTGGGGGAGGCACCAGTTACTTC
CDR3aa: CASSGGGTSYF

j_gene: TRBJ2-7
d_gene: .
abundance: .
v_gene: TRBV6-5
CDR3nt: TGTGCCAGCAGTTACTCTAACCAGGGGATGTACGAGCAGTACTTC
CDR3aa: CASSYSNQGMYEQYF

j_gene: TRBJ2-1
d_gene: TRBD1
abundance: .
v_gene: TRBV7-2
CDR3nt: TGTGCCAGCAGCTCGACAGGGCTTGGCTACAATGAGCAGTTCTTC
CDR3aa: CASSSTGLGYNEQFF

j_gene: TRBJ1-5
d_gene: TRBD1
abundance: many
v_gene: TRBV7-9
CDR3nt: TGTGCCAGCAGCTCCGGACAGGGGCATCAGCCCCAGCATTTT
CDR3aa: CASSSGQGHQPQHF

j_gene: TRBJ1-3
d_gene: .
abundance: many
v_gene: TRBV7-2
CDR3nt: TGTGCCAGCAGCTTAGAAGTGTGGTCTGGAAACACCATATATTTT
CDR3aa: CASSLEVWSGNTIYF

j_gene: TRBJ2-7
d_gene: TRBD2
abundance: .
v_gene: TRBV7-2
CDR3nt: TGTGCCAGAAGCTTATACCTCCCTTCCTCAGCGGGGGCCCTATACGAGCAGTACTTC
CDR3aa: CARSLYLPSSAGALYEQYF

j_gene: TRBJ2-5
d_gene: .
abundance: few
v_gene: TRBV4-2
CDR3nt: TGTGCCAGCAGCCATCAAGGGGGACTATACCAAGAGACCCAGTACTTC
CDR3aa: CASSHQGGLYQETQYF

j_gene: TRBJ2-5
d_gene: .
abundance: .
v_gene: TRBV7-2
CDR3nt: TGTGCCAGCAGCCAGGGGTGGGGCGACAGGAGCGTATTCCAGTACTTC
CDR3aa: CASSQGWGDRSVFQYF

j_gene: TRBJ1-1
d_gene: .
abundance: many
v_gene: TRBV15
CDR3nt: TGTGCCACCAGCGGGACACCAATGAACACTGAAGCTTTCTTT
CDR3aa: CATSGTPMNTEAFF

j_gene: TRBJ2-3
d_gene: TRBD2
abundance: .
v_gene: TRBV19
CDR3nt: TGTGCCAGTAGACTAGCGGGAGGCAACAGGGATACGCAGTATTTT
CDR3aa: CASRLAGGNRDTQYF

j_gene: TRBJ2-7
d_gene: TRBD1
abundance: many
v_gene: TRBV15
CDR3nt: TGTGCCACCAGCAGAGACCGGGACAGGGCCTACGAGCAGTACTTC
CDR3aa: CATSRDRDRAYEQYF

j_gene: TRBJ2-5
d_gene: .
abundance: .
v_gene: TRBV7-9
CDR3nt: TGTGCCAGCAGCTCACCACAGGGAGGCCAAAGAGAGACCCAGTACTTC
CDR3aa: CASSSPQGGQRETQYF

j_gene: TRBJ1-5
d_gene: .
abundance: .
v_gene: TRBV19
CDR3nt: TGTGCCAGTAATACGATGCTAAGCAGTCAGCCCCAGCATTTT
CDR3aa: CASNTMLSSQPQHF

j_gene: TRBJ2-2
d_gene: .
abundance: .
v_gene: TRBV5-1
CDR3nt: TGCGCCAGCAGCCATACGACAGGTCGATACACCGGGGAGCCGTTTTTT
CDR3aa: CASSHTTGRYTGEPFF

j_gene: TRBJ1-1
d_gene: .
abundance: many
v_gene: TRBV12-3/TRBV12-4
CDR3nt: TGTGCCAGCAGCCGTTATGAAGCTTTCTTT
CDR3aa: CASSRYEAFF

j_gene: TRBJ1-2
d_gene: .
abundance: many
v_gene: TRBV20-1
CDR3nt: TGCAGTGCCAAGGATCCTACCCGAGCTAACTATGGCTACACCTTC
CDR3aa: CSAKDPTRANYGYTF

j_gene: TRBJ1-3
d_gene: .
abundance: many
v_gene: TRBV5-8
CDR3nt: TGTGCCAGCAGCTTAAGGGCTGGAAACACCATATATTTT
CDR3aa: CASSLRAGNTIYF

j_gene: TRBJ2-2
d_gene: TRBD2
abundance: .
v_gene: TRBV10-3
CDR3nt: TGTGCCATCAGTCCCCGGGAGGCGAACACCGGGGAGCTGTTTTTT
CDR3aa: CAISPREANTGELFF

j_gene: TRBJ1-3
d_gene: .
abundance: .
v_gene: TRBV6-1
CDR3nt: TGTGCCGGCCTTGAGCAGGCCCTCTCTGGAAACACCATATATTTT
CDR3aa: CAGLEQALSGNTIYF

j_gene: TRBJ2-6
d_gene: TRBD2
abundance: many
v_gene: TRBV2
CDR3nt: TGTGCCAGCATGGGGACTAGCGGGAGCTCTGGGGCCAACGTCCTGACTTTC
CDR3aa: CASMGTSGSSGANVLTF

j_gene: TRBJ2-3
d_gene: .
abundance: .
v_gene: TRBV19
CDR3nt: TGTGCAAGTAGAGGCGGGAACACAGATACGCAGTATTTT
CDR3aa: CASRGGNTDTQYF

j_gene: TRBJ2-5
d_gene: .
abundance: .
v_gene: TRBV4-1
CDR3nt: TGCGCCAGCAGCCAAGGCAACGAAGAGACCCAGTACTTC
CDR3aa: CASSQGNEETQYF

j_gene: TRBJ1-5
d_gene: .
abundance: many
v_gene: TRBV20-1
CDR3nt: TGCAGTGGGCTGGAGGGCCTGGGTCAGCCCCAGCATTTT
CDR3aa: CSGLEGLGQPQHF

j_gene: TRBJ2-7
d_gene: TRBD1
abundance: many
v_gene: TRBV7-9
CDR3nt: TGTGCCAGCAGCTCACTCCGGGACAGGGGCTACGAGCAGTACTTC
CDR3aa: CASSSLRDRGYEQYF

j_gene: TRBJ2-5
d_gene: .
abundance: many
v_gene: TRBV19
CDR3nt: TGTGCCAGTAGTATGTTACAGCAAGAGACCCAGTACTTC
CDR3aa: CASSMLQQETQYF

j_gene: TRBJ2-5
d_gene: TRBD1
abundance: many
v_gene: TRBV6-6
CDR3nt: TGTGCCAGCAGGAAGGGACAGGGTGGGGAGACCCAGTACTTC
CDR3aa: CASRKGQGGETQYF

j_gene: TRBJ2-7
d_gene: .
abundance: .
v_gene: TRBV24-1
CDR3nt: TGTGCCATAGCGGGACAGGGCTCCTACGAGCAGTACTTC
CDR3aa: CAIAGQGSYEQYF

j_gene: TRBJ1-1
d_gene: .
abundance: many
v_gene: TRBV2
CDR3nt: TGTGCCAGCGCCAAGCAAACGGGCACTGAAGCTTTCTTT
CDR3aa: CASAKQTGTEAFF

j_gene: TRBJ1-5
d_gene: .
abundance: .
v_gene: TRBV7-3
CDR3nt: TGCGCCAGCAGCCAATTTCAGGGAGGAAAACAGCCCCAGCACTTT
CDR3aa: CASSQFQGGKQPQHF

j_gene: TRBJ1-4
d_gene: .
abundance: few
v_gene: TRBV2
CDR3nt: TGTGCCAGCAGTGAATGGGGGTGGGCAACTAATGGAAAACTGTTTTTT
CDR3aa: CASSEWGWATNGKLFF

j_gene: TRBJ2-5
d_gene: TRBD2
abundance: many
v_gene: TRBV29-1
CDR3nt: TGCAGCGGAGGGACTAGCGGGAGGCAAGAGACCCAGTACTTC
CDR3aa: CSGGTSGRQETQYF

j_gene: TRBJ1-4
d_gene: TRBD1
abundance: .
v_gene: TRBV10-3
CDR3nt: TGTGCCATCAGTGACCCGGGACAGGACGAAAAACTGTTTTTT
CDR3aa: CAISDPGQDEKLFF

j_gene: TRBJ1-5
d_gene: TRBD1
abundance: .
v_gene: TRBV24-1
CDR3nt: TGTGCCACCAGTCCCTCGGGACAGGCAAATCAGCCCCAGCATTTT
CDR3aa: CATSPSGQANQPQHF

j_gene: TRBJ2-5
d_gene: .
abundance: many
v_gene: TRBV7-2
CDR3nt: TGTGCCAGCAGCCAAGAGGGGTCTGGTGAGACCCAGTACTTC
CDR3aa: CASSQEGSGETQYF

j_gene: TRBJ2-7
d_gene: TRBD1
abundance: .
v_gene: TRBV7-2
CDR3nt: TGTGCCAGCAGCTTAGGATCGACAGGGGTTTCCTACGAGCAGTACTTC
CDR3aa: CASSLGSTGVSYEQYF

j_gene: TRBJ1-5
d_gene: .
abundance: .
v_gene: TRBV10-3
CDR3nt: TGTGCCAGCAGCCGTAAAGGTATGGGTCGAAGTCAGCCCCAGCATTTT
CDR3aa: CASSRKGMGRSQPQHF

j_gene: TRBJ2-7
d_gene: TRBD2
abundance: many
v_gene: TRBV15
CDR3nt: TGTGCCACCAGCGCGCGGACTAGCTCCTACGAGCAGTACTTC
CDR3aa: CATSARTSSYEQYF

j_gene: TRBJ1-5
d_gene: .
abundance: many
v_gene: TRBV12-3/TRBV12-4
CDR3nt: TGTGCCAGCAGCCTATCCTCTCAGCCCCAGCATTTT
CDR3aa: CASSLSSQPQHF